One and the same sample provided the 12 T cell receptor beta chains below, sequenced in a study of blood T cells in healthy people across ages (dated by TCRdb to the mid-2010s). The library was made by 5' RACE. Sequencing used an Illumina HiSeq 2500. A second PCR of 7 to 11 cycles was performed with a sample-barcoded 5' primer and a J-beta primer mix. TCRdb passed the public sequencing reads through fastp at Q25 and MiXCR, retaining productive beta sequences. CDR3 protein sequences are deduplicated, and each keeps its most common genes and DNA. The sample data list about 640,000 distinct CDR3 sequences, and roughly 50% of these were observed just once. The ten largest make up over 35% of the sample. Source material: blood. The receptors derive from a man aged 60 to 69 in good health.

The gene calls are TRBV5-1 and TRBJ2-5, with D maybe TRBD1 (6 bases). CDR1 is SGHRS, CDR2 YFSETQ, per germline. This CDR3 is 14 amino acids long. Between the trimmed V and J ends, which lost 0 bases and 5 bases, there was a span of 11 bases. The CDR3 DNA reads TGCGCCAGCAGCTTGGAGGGACAAGGGGAGACCCAGTACTTC. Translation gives CASSLEGQGETQYF.

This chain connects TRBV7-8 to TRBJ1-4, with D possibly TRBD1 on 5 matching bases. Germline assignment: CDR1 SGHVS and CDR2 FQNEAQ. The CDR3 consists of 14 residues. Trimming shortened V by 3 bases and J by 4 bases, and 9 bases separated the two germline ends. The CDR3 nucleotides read TGTGCCAGCAGCTTGTCGACAGTTAATGAAAAACTGTTTTTT. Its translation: CASSLSTVNEKLFF.

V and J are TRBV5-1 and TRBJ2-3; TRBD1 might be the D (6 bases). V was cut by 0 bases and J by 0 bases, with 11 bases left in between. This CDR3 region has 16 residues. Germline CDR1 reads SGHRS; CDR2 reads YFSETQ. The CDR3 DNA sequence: TGCGCCAGCAGCTTGGATCGGGACACGAGCACAGATACGCAGTATTTT. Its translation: CASSLDRDTSTDTQYF.

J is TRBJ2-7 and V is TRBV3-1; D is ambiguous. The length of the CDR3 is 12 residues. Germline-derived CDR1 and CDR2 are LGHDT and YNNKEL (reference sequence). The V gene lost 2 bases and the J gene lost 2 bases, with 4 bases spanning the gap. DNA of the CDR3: TGTGCCAGCAGCCAATTGGCCTACGAGCAGTACTTC. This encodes CASSQLAYEQYF.

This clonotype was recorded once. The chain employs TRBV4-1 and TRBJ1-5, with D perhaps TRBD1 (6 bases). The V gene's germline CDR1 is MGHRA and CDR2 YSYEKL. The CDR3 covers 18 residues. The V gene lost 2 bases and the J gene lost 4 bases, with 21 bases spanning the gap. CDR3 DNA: TGCGCCAGCAGCCAATCCCCTCCGGGAGCCCAGGGGAATCAGCCCCAGCATTTT. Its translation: CASSQSPPGAQGNQPQHF.

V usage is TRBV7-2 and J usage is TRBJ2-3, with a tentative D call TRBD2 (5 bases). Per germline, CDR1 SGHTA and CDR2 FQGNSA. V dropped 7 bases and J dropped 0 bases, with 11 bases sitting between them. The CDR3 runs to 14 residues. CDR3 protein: CASTRGWSTDTQYF. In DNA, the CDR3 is TGTGCCAGCACCCGGGGATGGAGCACAGATACGCAGTATTTT.

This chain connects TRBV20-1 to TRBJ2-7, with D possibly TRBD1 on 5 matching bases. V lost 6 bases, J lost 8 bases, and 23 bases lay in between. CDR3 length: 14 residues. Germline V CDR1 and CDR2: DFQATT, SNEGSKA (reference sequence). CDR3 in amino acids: CSAASETDTTQQYF. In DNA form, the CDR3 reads TGCAGTGCAGCGTCGGAGACAGATACTACGCAGCAGTACTTC.

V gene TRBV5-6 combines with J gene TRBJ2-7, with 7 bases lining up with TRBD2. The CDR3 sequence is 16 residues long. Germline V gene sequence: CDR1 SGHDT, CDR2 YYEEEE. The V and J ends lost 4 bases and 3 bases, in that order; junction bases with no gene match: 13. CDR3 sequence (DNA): TGTGCCAGCAGCCCGCCGGGGGGAGGGCTGATCTACGAGCAGTACTTC. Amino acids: CASSPPGGGLIYEQYF. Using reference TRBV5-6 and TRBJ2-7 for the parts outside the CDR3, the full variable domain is DAGVTQSPTHLIKTRGQQVTLRCSPKSGHDTVSWYQQALGQGPQFIFQYYEEEERQRGNFPDRFSGHQFPNYSSELNVNALLLGDSALYLCASSPPGGGLIYEQYFGPGTRLTVT.

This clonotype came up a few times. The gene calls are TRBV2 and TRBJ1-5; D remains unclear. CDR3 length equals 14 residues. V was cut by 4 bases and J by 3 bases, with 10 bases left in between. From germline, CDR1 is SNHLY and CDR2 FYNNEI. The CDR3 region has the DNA TGTGCCAGCAGTGGTTGGAGGGACAATCAGCCCCAGCATTTT. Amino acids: CASSGWRDNQPQHF.

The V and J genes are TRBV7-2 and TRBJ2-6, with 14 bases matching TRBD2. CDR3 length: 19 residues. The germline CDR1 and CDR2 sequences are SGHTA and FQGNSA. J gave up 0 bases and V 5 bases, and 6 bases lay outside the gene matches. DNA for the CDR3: TGTGCCAGCAGCGCCGGACTAGCGGGGGGCATCTCTGGGGCCAACGTCCTGACTTTC. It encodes CASSAGLAGGISGANVLTF.

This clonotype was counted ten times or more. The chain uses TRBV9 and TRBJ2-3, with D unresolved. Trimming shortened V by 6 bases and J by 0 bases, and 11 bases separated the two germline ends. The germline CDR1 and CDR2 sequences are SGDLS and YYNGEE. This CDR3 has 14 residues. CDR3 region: CASNRETSTDTQYF. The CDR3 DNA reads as TGTGCCAGCAACCGAGAGACTAGCACAGATACGCAGTATTTT.

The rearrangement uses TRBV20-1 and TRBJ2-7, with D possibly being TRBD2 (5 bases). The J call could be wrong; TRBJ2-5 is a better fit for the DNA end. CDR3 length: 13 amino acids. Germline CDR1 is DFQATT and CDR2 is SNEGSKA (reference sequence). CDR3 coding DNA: TGCAGTGCCCAGGCGGCTAGCCTGAAGACCCAGTACTTC. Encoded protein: CSAQAASLKTQYF.